Only a few counts were recorded for the clone carrying this TCR beta chain. Its cognate antigen is unknown. Time point defined: newly diagnosed GD, antithyroid drugs for less than 3 months. The TCR library used RNA extracted from PBMCs. The V gene's germline CDR1 is MNHEY and CDR2 SVGEGT. The V end lost 5 bases, the J end lost 5 bases, and 16 bases lay between the germline ends. This CDR3 has 15 residues. The sample originates from a study of regulatory T cells in long-lasting Graves disease. Study-level findings and limits: Persistent Graves' patients showed less TCR diversity than newly diagnosed ones.

Arm-PCR of CDR3 regions and iRepertoire HTBI primers were the basis on which TCR beta libraries were built. TCRdb reanalysed the multiplex PCR reads using MiXCR and keeps one entry per CDR3 protein. Of over 350,000 distinct CDR3 sequences listed, 14% to 15% were seen once; the top ten hold around 7.6%. These same records also appear under a second study, on T cells in Graves' hyperthyroidism and ophthalmopathy. That paper adds: Blood samples included most of the expanded thyroid clonotypes exceeding 0.001.

The chain uses TRBV6-2 or TRBV6-3 and TRBJ2-1; D tentatively reads TRBD1 or TRBD2 (6 bases each). Sequenced material: peripheral blood mononuclear cells (PBMCs), taken at new diagnosis, from a patient treated with antithyroid drugs. The origin of this receptor is a woman in her forties with Graves disease. The CDR3 here is CASSEPGGTNNEQFF. CDR3 coding DNA: TGTGCCAGCAGTGAACCTGGAGGGACAAACAATGAGCAGTTCTTC.